This T cell receptor (beta chain) was profiled in a study of technical replicates of blood from a few donors. V was pared by 3 bases and J by 6 bases, with 7 bases of the junction left unmatched. Germline-derived CDR1 and CDR2 are LNHDA and SQIVND (reference sequence). CDR3 length: 15 amino acids. Sequenced by immunoSEQ multiplex PCR; TCRdb stores in-frame clones only, minus some. The table includes approximately 87,000 clones, about 90% detected once. This clone came up once. Sequences were obtained from T cells isolated from PBMCs. This clonotype was sampled from a human donor in good health. Some clones in this sample may be carry-over from other donors' samples. This rearrangement joins TRBV19 to TRBJ2-1, with TRBD2 matching over 8 bases. In DNA, the CDR3 is TGTGCCAGTAGTATTGGGGACGGGGGGGTCAATGAGCAGTTCTTC. It translates to CASSIGDGGVNEQFF.